The next 10 T cell receptor beta chains were all read from a single sample in a study of cytomegalovirus exposure and HLA in healthy donors. The PCR contained 60 Vbeta and 13 Jbeta primers. Method: immunoSEQ multiplex PCR; TCRdb's copy keeps in-frame clones and lacks some. The profile shows fewer than 90,000 clones, around 76% of them singletons. Sequenced sample: PBMCs. The source of these receptors is a man under 40 in good health and CMV-seropositive.

This sequence joins TRBV12-2 and TRBJ2-5; the tabulated D call, TRBD2, remains unverified against the DNA. TRBV12-2 is noted as a pseudogene. The CDR3 length is 14 residues. CDR3 coding DNA: TGTGCAAGTCGCTTTCCCGGGACTGAAGAGACCCAGTACTTC. Its translation: CASRFPGTEETQYF.

Concerning this clone: Its ends do not fully match the called genes, so a read error is possible. J is TRBJ1-6 and V is TRBV7-9; D remains ambiguous. The CDR3 covers 12 residues. Germline-derived CDR1 and CDR2 are SEHNR and FQNEAQ (reference sequence). CDR3 sequence: CSSSTWNSPLHF. CDR3 DNA: TGTTCCAGCAGTACATGGAATTCACCCCTCCACTTT.

V is TRBV30 and J is TRBJ1-5, with 10 bases identical to TRBD1. The CDR3 loop spans 17 amino acids. J was trimmed by 7 bases and V by 2 bases; bases with no gene match: 14. Germline V gene data show CDR1 as GTSNPN and CDR2 as SVGIG (reference sequence). In DNA form, the CDR3 reads TGTGCCTGGAGTCAGCAGCCTCGGACAGGGGGTCAACAGCCCCAGCATTTT. It is translated as CAWSQQPRTGGQQPQHF.

This chain joins TRBV30 and TRBJ1-6; 7 bases map to TRBD1. This CDR3 region has 15 residues. Losses at the gene ends were 4 bases for V and 7 bases for J; bases not matched to a gene: 10. The germline CDR1 and CDR2 sequences are GTSNPN and SVGIG (reference sequence). CDR3 residues: CAWTPRQGWNSPLHF. The CDR3 DNA follows: TGTGCCTGGACCCCTCGACAGGGCTGGAATTCACCCCTCCACTTT.

This clone appeared a few times. The junction does not match germline at one end; this may be a read error. The gene calls are TRBV7-9 and TRBJ2-7, with D tentatively TRBD2 (5 bases). Germline CDR1 reads SEHNR; CDR2 reads FQNEAQ (reference sequence). This CDR3 contains 14 residues. CDR3 in DNA: TGTTCCAGCAGCTTAGGAGGTCGAGGGTACGAGCAGTACTTC. Protein: CSSSLGGRGYEQYF.

The chain recombines TRBV5-1 with TRBJ2-5; 10 positions agree with TRBD2. The germline gives CDR1 SGHRS, CDR2 YFSETQ. V shed 7 bases and J 1 base; nucleotides not matched to a gene: 7. This CDR3 has 15 amino acids. The CDR3 nucleotides are TGCGCCAGCTCCGAACCTAGCGGGGGCCAAGAGACCCAGTACTTC. This codes for CASSEPSGGQETQYF.

The V gene is TRBV9, the J gene TRBJ2-1, with TRBD2 matching 8 bases. CDR3 length: 15 amino acids. V shed 3 bases, J shed 7 bases, and the junction held 9 bases outside the gene matches. Germline CDR1 reads SGDLS; CDR2 reads YYNGEE. The CDR3 spells CASSGPLAGLNEQFF. In nucleotides, the CDR3 is TGTGCCAGCAGCGGACCTCTAGCGGGCCTTAATGAGCAGTTCTTC.

The chain couples TRBV4-3 to TRBJ1-3; a weak D match, TRBD1 (5 bases). CDR3 length: 16 residues. Trimming shortened V by 0 bases and J by 8 bases, and 17 bases separated the two germline ends. CDR1 and CDR2 (germline): LGHNA, YSLEER. CDR3 nucleotides: TGCGCCAGCAGCCAAGATCCTTCGCGGGGCTCCGACACCATATATTTT. Translation gives CASSQDPSRGSDTIYF.

The chain is built from TRBV9 and TRBJ1-6, with a weak D call TRBD1 (5 bases). Trimming pared 0 bases from V and 6 bases from J, leaving 16 bases between. Germline CDR1 reads SGDLS; CDR2 reads YYNGEE. The CDR3 runs to 17 residues. The CDR3 reads CASSVEGQGGFNSPLHF. The CDR3 bases are TGTGCCAGCAGCGTAGAGGGCCAGGGTGGGTTTAATTCACCCCTCCACTTT.

V usage is TRBV6-5 and J usage is TRBJ2-5, with D possibly TRBD1 on 6 matching bases. Germline V CDR1 and CDR2: MNHEY, SVGAGI. V gave up 4 bases and J gave up 1 base, with 13 bases separating them. The CDR3 is 15 amino acids. This CDR3 is CASSSPGHFQETQYF. CDR3 in DNA: TGTGCCAGCAGTTCACCGGGACACTTCCAAGAGACCCAGTACTTC.